The sample holds a few counts of the clone carrying this T cell receptor (beta chain). Making TCR cDNA involved 5'RACE template switching, which added UMIs and a universal primer site. TCRdb re-derived calls from the 5' RACE reads in MiXCR, one entry per CDR3 protein. Of about 630,000 distinct CDR3 sequences listed, about 12% are singletons. V gave up 0 bases and J gave up 4 bases, with 16 bases separating them. Germline CDR1 reads SGHRS; CDR2 reads YFSETQ. The CDR3 runs 17 residues. The source of the sample is a study of T cells after yellow fever vaccination. The input for sequencing was PBMCs, taken on the day of the yellow fever booster vaccination. This clonotype was sampled from a man under 40 who received the YFV17D yellow fever vaccine. J is TRBJ1-4 and V is TRBV5-1; perhaps TRBD1 as D (6 bases). The CDR3 DNA sequence: TGCGCCAGCAGCTTGGGGGGGCACGCGACCTTTAATGAAAAACTGTTTTTT. Encoded protein: CASSLGGHATFNEKLFF.